The 10 T cell receptor beta chains in this list originate from one sample, sequenced in a study of CD8 T cells in Susac syndrome. Random hexamers were used to reverse transcribe an amount of about 0.45 to 1 ug RNA. TCRdb itself ran the immunoSEQ multiplex PCR reads through MiXCR, one entry per CDR3 protein. The data hold about 300,000 distinct CDR3 sequences, with around 85% observed a single time. Material for sequencing was CD8+ T cells from PBMCs. Receptors were obtained from a human donor with multiple sclerosis.

This chain connects TRBV7-9 to TRBJ1-2, with no clear D. The ends were cut back, 0 bases at V and 7 bases at J, with 12 bases in the middle. The germline gives CDR1 SEHNR, CDR2 FQNEAQ (reference sequence). The CDR3 has 14 amino acids. The CDR3 here is CASSLAAENGGYTF. DNA for the CDR3: TGTGCCAGCAGCTTAGCGGCAGAGAACGGTGGCTACACCTTC.

The chain carries TRBV27 and TRBJ1-5; D not certain. The V gene's germline CDR1 is MNHEY and CDR2 SMNVEV (reference sequence). V was pared by 3 bases and J by 0 bases, with 6 bases between. The CDR3 runs 14 residues. In nucleotides, the CDR3 is TGTGCCAGCAGTTTTTTTTATAGCAATCAGCCCCAGCATTTT. Translation gives CASSFFYSNQPQHF.

The chain employs TRBV19 and TRBJ1-2, with D possibly matching TRBD1 (6 bases). Trimming took 7 bases from V and 4 from J, leaving 10 bases between them. Germline loops: CDR1 LNHDA, CDR2 SQIVND (reference sequence). The CDR3 contains 12 residues. The CDR3 loop is CASNTGSYGYTF. The CDR3 nucleotides read TGTGCCAGTAATACAGGGAGCTATGGCTACACCTTC.

V gene TRBV4-3 combines with J gene TRBJ2-2, with 7 bases lining up with TRBD2. V lost 0 bases and J lost 4; bases outside the gene matches: 8. The CDR3 is made up of 17 amino acids. The germline V gene has CDR1 LGHNA and CDR2 YSLEER. The CDR3 DNA is TGCGCCAGCAGCCAAGACGGGCTAGCGGCAACCACCGGGGAGCTGTTTTTT. Protein sequence: CASSQDGLAATTGELFF.

This CDR3 reads CASSPPVDEQYF. In DNA form, the CDR3 reads TGTGCCAGCAGTCCCCCTGTAGACGAGCAGTACTTC. The V call is TRBV6-2 or TRBV6-3, the J call TRBJ2-7, with D hard to call. V dropped 5 bases and J dropped 5 bases, with 10 bases sitting between them. The germline CDR1 and CDR2 sequences are MNHEY and SVGEGT. CDR3 size: 12 residues.

This clonotype was seen a handful of times. The rearrangement links TRBV4-3 to TRBJ1-1; the D gene is possibly TRBD1 (5 bases). V lost 0 bases to trimming and J lost 1 base, with 9 bases between them. Germline V gene lookup returns CDR1 LGHNA and CDR2 YSLEER. This CDR3 comprises 15 residues. In nucleotides, the CDR3 is TGCGCCAGCAGCCAAGAGGGGCAGTCGAACACTGAAGCTTTCTTT. It is translated as CASSQEGQSNTEAFF.

CDR3 in amino acids: CASSFPSGRTTDTQYF. The CDR3, as DNA: TGTGCCAGCAGTTTCCCTAGCGGGAGAACGACAGATACGCAGTATTTT. The chain links TRBV28 to TRBJ2-3, with TRBD2 matching over 10 bases. The junction had 6 bases not matched to a gene; V was cut back by 3 bases and J by 3 bases. The CDR3 consists of 16 residues. Germline lookup yields CDR1 MDHEN and CDR2 SYDVKM. Complete variable domain (other parts from reference TRBV28 and TRBJ2-3): DVKVTQSSRYLVKRTGEKVFLECVQDMDHENMFWYRQDPGLGLRLIYFSYDVKMKEKGDIPEGYSVSREKKERFSLILESASTNQTSMYLCASSFPSGRTTDTQYFGPGTRLTVL.

This clonotype was seen only a few times. J is TRBJ1-1 and V is TRBV6-5; D not certain. V was trimmed by 3 bases and J by 7 bases, leaving 6 bases between them. The CDR3 is made up of 11 amino acids. The germline V gene has CDR1 MNHEY and CDR2 SVGAGI. The CDR3, as DNA: TGTGCCAGCAGTTATGGGATTGAAGCTTTCTTT. This translates into CASSYGIEAFF.

In this sample, this clonotype turned up a few times. One end of the junction fails to match germline, which may point to a read error. The chain carries TRBV7-7 and TRBJ2-7; 10 bases are shared with TRBD2. The CDR3 covers 16 residues. The germline V gene has CDR1 SSHAT and CDR2 FNYEAQ (reference sequence). The CDR3 protein is CASSPSTNSGRREQYF. The DNA for the CDR3 is TGTGCTAGCAGCCCTTCCACAAATAGCGGGAGGAGAGAGCAGTACTTC.

The chain has TRBV19 and TRBJ2-1, with TRBD2 matching 8 bases. V dropped 5 bases and J dropped 3; count of bases not matched to a gene: 6. This CDR3 comprises 15 residues. In germline, CDR1 is LNHDA, CDR2 SQIVND (reference sequence). CDR3: CASSASGGLYNEQFF. The CDR3 DNA reads TGTGCCAGTAGTGCGAGCGGGGGCCTCTACAATGAGCAGTTCTTC.